This T cell receptor beta chain was recorded in a study of post-analysis software for immune sequencing data. Study context: Several disease courses (relapsing-remitting, secondary progressive and progressive-relapsing) of multiple sclerosis were included. General observations from the study: Batch-mates among the samples co-clustered strongly by F measure. Included in a set of five TRBV segments more frequent in patients than controls were TRBV5-6, TRBV5-1 and TRBV20-1.

Unique molecular identifiers featured in each of the TCR beta cDNA libraries. Each CDR3 protein is one row after TCRdb ran MiXCR on the PCR reads. The sample contains some 690,000 distinct CDR3 sequences, 55% to 60% of which appear only once. CDR1 and CDR2 from the germline V gene are SGDLS and YYNGEE. V lost 4 bases and J lost 9, with 23 bases in between. The CDR3 is 16 amino acids. This clonotype appeared a few times. Its matching antigen is unknown. The sequence was collected from a girl aged 2-10 years with multiple sclerosis. The specimen sequenced was blood. V gene TRBV9 combines with J gene TRBJ2-1; a possible D gene is TRBD2 (6 bases). CDR3: CASSPVTGGWVSEQFF. DNA of the CDR3: TGTGCCAGCAGCCCGGTCACAGGAGGGTGGGTGAGTGAGCAGTTCTTC.